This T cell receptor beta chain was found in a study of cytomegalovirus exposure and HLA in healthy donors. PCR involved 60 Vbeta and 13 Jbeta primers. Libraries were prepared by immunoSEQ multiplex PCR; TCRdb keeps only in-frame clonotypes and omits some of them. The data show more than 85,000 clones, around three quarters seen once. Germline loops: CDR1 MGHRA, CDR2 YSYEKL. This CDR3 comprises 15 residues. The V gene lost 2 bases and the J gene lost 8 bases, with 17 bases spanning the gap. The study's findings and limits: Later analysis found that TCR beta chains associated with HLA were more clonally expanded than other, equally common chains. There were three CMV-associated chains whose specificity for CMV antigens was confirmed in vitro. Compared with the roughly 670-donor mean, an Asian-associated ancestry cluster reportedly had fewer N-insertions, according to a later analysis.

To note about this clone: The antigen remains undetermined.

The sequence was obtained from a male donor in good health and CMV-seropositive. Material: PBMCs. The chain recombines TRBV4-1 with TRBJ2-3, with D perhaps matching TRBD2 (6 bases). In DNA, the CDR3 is TGCGCCAGCAGCCAATTCCGGGACTCCAAAGGTACGCAGTATTTT. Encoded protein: CASSQFRDSKGTQYF.